A single sample is the source of the 8 T cell receptor beta chains below, sequenced in a study of control samples from healthy donors and cancer patients. TCRdb keeps only in-frame clones here, not all; method: immunoSEQ multiplex PCR. The sample lists tens of thousands of clones, 90% to 95% occurring once. The material sequenced was blood. Source of these receptors: a man aged 25-40 years in good health.

The chain combines TRBV18 with TRBJ1-4; unclear D gene. Germline V gives CDR1 KGHSH, CDR2 LQKENI. V lost 2 bases, J lost 0 bases, and 7 bases lay in between. The CDR3 is made up of 15 amino acids. The CDR3 nucleotides are TGTGCCAGCTCACCAGGCTCCACAACTAATGAAAAACTGTTTTTT. It translates to CASSPGSTTNEKLFF.

This rearrangement joins TRBV6-5 to TRBJ2-7; 10 bases fit TRBD2. Trimming took 10 bases from V and 2 from J; bases not matched to a gene: 11. Germline V gene data show CDR1 as MNHEY and CDR2 as SVGAGI. CDR3 length: 15 amino acids. The CDR3 DNA reads TGTGCCACCTTGGGACTAAGCGGGAGGGCCTACGAGCAGTACTTC. It is translated as CATLGLSGRAYEQYF.

The chain is built from TRBV7-2 and TRBJ1-2, with TRBD1 matching over 7 bases. The CDR3 length is 14 residues. The germline CDR1 and CDR2 sequences are SGHTA and FQGNSA. Trimming removed 1 base from V and 4 bases from J; junction bases left unmatched: 3. The CDR3 reads CASSLGAGGYGYTF. CDR3 bases: TGTGCCAGCAGCTTAGGAGCAGGGGGCTATGGCTACACCTTC.

The DNA of the CDR3 is TGTGCCAGTAGCCCCCAGGGGGCTCCTGAAAAACTGTTTTTT. Protein product: CASSPQGAPEKLFF. The J gene is TRBJ1-4, the V gene TRBV19, with 8 bases that match TRBD1. The CDR3 is 14 amino acids. Germline V gene data show CDR1 as LNHDA and CDR2 as SQIVND (reference sequence). J gave up 7 bases and V 6 bases, and 7 bases lay outside the gene matches.

The CDR3 bases are TGCGCCAGCAGCCAAGATGAGGCTCTAAATCAGCCCCAGCATTTT. Translated, it gives CASSQDEALNQPQHF. The chain combines TRBV4-1 with TRBJ1-5; D remains unclear. Trimming removed 0 bases at V and 4 bases at J, with 10 bases between. Germline V lookup: CDR1 MGHRA, CDR2 YSYEKL. CDR3 size: 15 residues.

This sequence joins TRBV7-2 and TRBJ1-6, with 9 bases matching TRBD1. V shed 1 base, J shed 8 bases, and the junction held 3 bases outside the gene matches. Germline V lookup: CDR1 SGHTA, CDR2 FQGNSA. The CDR3 covers 15 residues. CDR3 amino acids: CASSLDRGPDSPLHF. The CDR3 region has the DNA TGTGCCAGCAGCTTAGACAGGGGGCCGGATTCACCCCTCCACTTT.

The chain joins TRBV29-1 to TRBJ1-1; D unclear. CDR1 is SQVTM, CDR2 ANQGSEA, per germline. The germline V and J ends were trimmed by 8 bases and 3 bases, with 13 bases remaining between them. This CDR3 region has 12 residues. The DNA for the CDR3 is TGCAGCTACTCCGGCGAGTACACTGAAGCTTTCTTT. Protein: CSYSGEYTEAFF.

The rearrangement links TRBV2 to TRBJ1-5; D perhaps matches TRBD1 (6 bases). The CDR3 consists of 12 residues. Trimming shortened V by 10 bases and J by 2 bases, and 9 bases separated the two germline ends. Germline V gene lookup returns CDR1 SNHLY and CDR2 FYNNEI. The CDR3 loop is CATQGGNQPQHF. The CDR3 region has the DNA TGTGCCACACAGGGAGGCAATCAGCCCCAGCATTTT.